These T cell receptor beta chains were read from a single sample in a study of T cells in Graves' hyperthyroidism and ophthalmopathy. From the multiplex PCR reads, TCRdb called clonotypes with MiXCR, one entry per CDR3 protein. The sample shows approximately 610,000 distinct CDR3 sequences, about 15% of them seen only once. Sequenced: blood. The receptors originated from a woman aged 40 to 55 with Graves' ophthalmopathy. CDR3s include the opening cysteine and the closing phenylalanine or tryptophan. The order of the fields is clone size, J gene, V gene, D gene, CDR3 DNA, CDR3 protein. The D gene is left open where the match is weak. Clone size is not always given. Where it is, it says once, few, many or a class for expanded clones.

- | TRBJ2-7 | TRBV7-3 | TRBD1 | TGTGCCAGCAGCTGGGGACAGGGGGCGGACGAGCAGTACTTC | CASSWGQGADEQYF
many | TRBJ1-1 | TRBV29-1 | TRBD1 | TGCAGCGTCTCCCGGGACAGTGACGAAGCTTTCTTT | CSVSRDSDEAFF
few | TRBJ2-5 | TRBV6-1 | TRBD1 | TGTGCCAGCAGTCCCCCCCAGGGACAGGACGTGGAGACCCAGTACTTC | CASSPPQGQDVETQYF
many | TRBJ1-1 | TRBV11-3 | TRBD1 | TGTGCCAGCGGAGGGCCCCAGGGGGGCACTGAAGCTTTCTTT | CASGGPQGGTEAFF
many | TRBJ2-2 | TRBV18 | - | TGTGCCAGCTCACCAAGGGACCCTTACACCGGGGAGCTGTTTTTT | CASSPRDPYTGELFF
many | TRBJ2-7 | TRBV7-2 | - | TGTGCCAGCAGCTTAGGGGTCACAGATCACTACGAGCAGTACTTC | CASSLGVTDHYEQYF
few | TRBJ2-7 | TRBV20-1 | - | TGCAGTGCAGGAGGGCCGGATGAGCAGTACTTC | CSAGGPDEQYF
many | TRBJ1-2 | TRBV28 | - | TGTGCCAGCAGCTTTGTGCACAGGAGCTATGGCTACACCTTC | CASSFVHRSYGYTF
few | TRBJ2-2 | TRBV7-6 | - | TGTGCCAGCAGCCCTAGCGTGACACCCACCGGGGAGCTGCTTTTT | CASSPSVTPTGELLF
many | TRBJ2-7 | TRBV6-2/TRBV6-3 | - | TGTGCCAGCAGTTACAACGTGAGGAGAGCCTACGAGCAGTACTTC | CASSYNVRRAYEQYF
many | TRBJ1-2 | TRBV6-1 | - | TGTGCCAGCACGGACGGGGACTATGGCTACACCTTC | CASTDGDYGYTF
few | TRBJ2-4 | TRBV28 | - | TGTGCCAGCAGTTCCGGTTTGCGGGACCCGAACCAATCGGAGAACATTCAGTACTTC | CASSSGLRDPNQSENIQYF
few | TRBJ1-2 | TRBV28 | TRBD1 | TGTGCCAGCAGTTTGATCCGACAGGGGGCGCGGGGCTACACCTTC | CASSLIRQGARGYTF
many | TRBJ1-3 | TRBV7-8 | TRBD1 | TGTGCCAGCAGCCCCCAACAGGGGAACACCATATATTTT | CASSPQQGNTIYF
many | TRBJ2-5 | TRBV28 | TRBD1 | TGTGCCAGCGGAGGGACAGGGATAATTCAGACCCAGTACTTC | CASGGTGIIQTQYF
- | TRBJ2-7 | TRBV6-1 | - | TGTGCCAGCAGTGAACTACAGGTTAGCGAGCAGTACTTC | CASSELQVSEQYF
few | TRBJ1-1 | TRBV18 | - | TGTGCCAGCTCACCAGCCAGCATGAACACTGAAGCTTTCTTT | CASSPASMNTEAFF
few | TRBJ2-7 | TRBV2 | TRBD2 | TGTGCCAGCAGTGAACTAGCGGGGATCTCCTACGAGCAGTACTTC | CASSELAGISYEQYF
many | TRBJ1-5 | TRBV6-1 | - | TGTGCCAGCAGTGGGGCAGGATATAGCAATCAGCCCCAGCATTTT | CASSGAGYSNQPQHF
many | TRBJ1-1 | TRBV29-1 | TRBD1 | TGCAGCGTTGAAGATCCCTTCGGACAGGGGGGTATGAACACTGAAGCTTTCTTT | CSVEDPFGQGGMNTEAFF
many | TRBJ1-6 | TRBV6-5 | - | TGTGCCAGCAGTTACTCGGCTCCGGGCGAAAATCGATCACCCCTCCACTTT | CASSYSAPGENRSPLHF